The present entry profiles one T cell receptor (beta chain) with its context. Its antigen remains unknown. PCR was performed using 60 Vbeta and 13 Jbeta primers. Sequencing was performed with immunoSEQ multiplex PCR; in TCRdb, only in-frame clones are kept and a portion is missing. The sample has under 35,000 clones, roughly 69% seen once. The data derive from a study of cytomegalovirus exposure and HLA in healthy donors. About the study: Researchers previously reported finding about 110 million unique TCR beta sequences from 150 million to 200 million T cells. Early release data held about 92 million unique TCRs from HLA-typed donors.

Whole-study results and caveats: About 87% or about 30% of the time was how often most TCR beta V segments were productive, according to an earlier analysis.

From germline, CDR1 is SGDLS and CDR2 YYNGEE. This CDR3 spans 16 amino acids. Trimming took off 0 bases at V and 3 bases at J, with 13 bases between the two ends. The gene calls are TRBV9 and TRBJ2-1, with D maybe TRBD1 (6 bases). This sequence originates from a man aged 45-65 years in good health and CMV-seropositive. Sequenced sample: PBMCs. Written as DNA, the CDR3 is TGTGCCAGCAGCGTAGGGGTCAGGGACATCTACAATGAGCAGTTCTTC. This sequence encodes CASSVGVRDIYNEQFF.